The T cell receptor beta chain described here comes from a study of beta chain features in type 1 diabetes. General study points: For cells with high TCR expression, cDNA sequencing could yield over-representation. All four CD4+ subsets from Type 1 diabetes patients carried moderately but significantly shorter TCRB CDR3s.

Expressed TCRB transcripts were sequenced because the isolated RNA had all been reverse transcribed beforehand. Profiled with immunoSEQ multiplex PCR; TCRdb holds only in-frame clones, not every one. The repertoire holds 600,000 to 700,000 clones, with about an eighth as singletons. Every participating donor gave one draw, a heparinised blood sample averaging approximately 120 mL. Researchers reported sorting CD4+ naive, central memory, regulatory and stem cell-like memory cells via CD45RO/CCR7/CD25/CD127/CD95/CD27. In the case of this clone: No antigen is known for it.

Sequencing input: naive CD4+ T cells from blood. This receptor was obtained from a young man with type 1 diabetes.

The CDR3 reads CSVGPIITDTQYF. The DNA for the CDR3 is TGCAGCGTTGGGCCGATAATCACAGATACGCAGTATTTT. This chain connects TRBV29-1 to TRBJ2-3; D is ambiguous. V lost 4 bases to trimming and J lost 2 bases, with 10 bases between them. The length of the CDR3 is 13 residues. Germline-derived CDR1 and CDR2 are SQVTM and ANQGSEA.